The T cell receptor (beta chain) described here comes from a study of patients and donors after allogeneic stem cell transplantation. CDR3 length: 15 residues. Germline V gene sequence: CDR1 SNHLY, CDR2 FYNNEI. Losses at the gene ends were 1 base for V and 7 bases for J; bases not matched to a gene: 6. This clonotype appeared a few times. From the RT-PCR reads, TCRdb called clonotypes with MiXCR, one entry per CDR3 protein. The sample lists 900,000 to 1,000,000 distinct CDR3 sequences; roughly 17% were seen once. The chain is built from TRBV2 and TRBJ1-5, with 8 nucleotides matching TRBD1. The sample taken for sequencing was blood, either unsorted or a sorted T cell fraction (not recorded which). The sequence derives from a human donor who was either an allogeneic HSCT recipient or a stem cell or donor lymphocyte infusion donor (not recorded which). It is not recorded whose cells these are; they may come from a transplant donor. This chain's CDR3 is CASSEGGRGHQPQHF. In DNA form, the CDR3 reads TGTGCCAGCAGTGAAGGGGGCAGGGGGCACCAGCCCCAGCATTTT.